These T cell receptor beta chains were read from a single sample in a study of identical twins. MiXCR, applied by TCRdb to the 5' RACE reads, yields one record per CDR3 protein. The data show approximately 280,000 distinct CDR3 sequences, roughly 8.6% seen once. This sample also belongs to another study, concerning yellow fever vaccine responses in identical twins.

The sequenced sample consisted of memory (CD45RO+) T cells sorted from blood. The source of these receptors is a woman between 18 and 29 years old in good health. The CDR3 runs from the conserved cysteine through the conserved F or W. The order of the fields is V gene, J gene, CDR3 protein.

v_gene: TRBV20-1
j_gene: TRBJ2-5
CDR3aa: CSAGQGASQYF

v_gene: TRBV5-6
j_gene: TRBJ2-1
CDR3aa: CASSLVGGFSYNEQFF

v_gene: TRBV6-6
j_gene: TRBJ1-1
CDR3aa: CASSPGGYTEAFF

v_gene: TRBV5-1
j_gene: TRBJ2-1
CDR3aa: CASSLWQGGDEQFF

v_gene: TRBV7-2
j_gene: TRBJ2-1
CDR3aa: CASSLGLAGGFNEQFF

v_gene: TRBV11-2
j_gene: TRBJ1-1
CDR3aa: CASRLRNGNTEAFF

v_gene: TRBV28
j_gene: TRBJ1-2
CDR3aa: CASSHLAGVYTF

v_gene: TRBV3-1
j_gene: TRBJ1-5
CDR3aa: CASSRSGGQPQHF

v_gene: TRBV7-2
j_gene: TRBJ2-5
CDR3aa: CASSLADGRDRYQETQYF

v_gene: TRBV6-1
j_gene: TRBJ2-2
CDR3aa: CASSDRRVANTGELFF

v_gene: TRBV19
j_gene: TRBJ1-3
CDR3aa: CASSIRDGNTIYF

v_gene: TRBV12-3/TRBV12-4
j_gene: TRBJ1-2
CDR3aa: CASSLKANYGYTF

v_gene: TRBV12-3/TRBV12-4
j_gene: TRBJ1-6
CDR3aa: CASRADGNSPLHF

v_gene: TRBV3-1
j_gene: TRBJ1-5
CDR3aa: CASSQAGVNQPQHF

v_gene: TRBV10-2
j_gene: TRBJ2-3
CDR3aa: CASSEPSGGERYTQYF

v_gene: TRBV27
j_gene: TRBJ2-1
CDR3aa: CASSSLSSGVGFNEQFF

v_gene: TRBV24-1
j_gene: TRBJ2-1
CDR3aa: CATSDRDSNEQFF

v_gene: TRBV27
j_gene: TRBJ1-2
CDR3aa: CASSLLPSTGGYGYTF

v_gene: TRBV7-6
j_gene: TRBJ1-6
CDR3aa: CASSAGPNSPLHF

v_gene: TRBV29-1
j_gene: TRBJ2-3
CDR3aa: CSVALAGGTDTQYF

v_gene: TRBV5-1
j_gene: TRBJ2-7
CDR3aa: CASSIAGGPSRTYEQYF

v_gene: TRBV12-3/TRBV12-4
j_gene: TRBJ2-1
CDR3aa: CASSRTSGALNEQFF

v_gene: TRBV27
j_gene: TRBJ2-1
CDR3aa: CASKEGVSYNEQFF

v_gene: TRBV4-2
j_gene: TRBJ1-3
CDR3aa: CASSQKWGNTIYF

v_gene: TRBV11-3
j_gene: TRBJ2-1
CDR3aa: CASSHEAGVLYEQFF

v_gene: TRBV15
j_gene: TRBJ2-3
CDR3aa: CATSRGSHGDTQYF

v_gene: TRBV4-1
j_gene: TRBJ2-3
CDR3aa: CASSQDTGITDTQYF

v_gene: TRBV28
j_gene: TRBJ2-7
CDR3aa: CASSLLVPYSGVEQYF

v_gene: TRBV7-6
j_gene: TRBJ2-7
CDR3aa: CASSSMDSFWQYEQYF

v_gene: TRBV19
j_gene: TRBJ1-1
CDR3aa: CASSADRQNTEAFF

v_gene: TRBV7-9
j_gene: TRBJ2-3
CDR3aa: CASSSPESGPTADTQYF

v_gene: TRBV7-2
j_gene: TRBJ2-1
CDR3aa: CASSRAGQKSSYNEQFF

v_gene: TRBV7-6
j_gene: TRBJ2-2
CDR3aa: CASSLQGRDLFF

v_gene: TRBV10-3
j_gene: TRBJ2-3
CDR3aa: CAISFSGGGADTQYF

v_gene: TRBV28
j_gene: TRBJ2-3
CDR3aa: CASSLDRGGTQYF

v_gene: TRBV27
j_gene: TRBJ2-7
CDR3aa: CASSLAGTGTPNEQYF

v_gene: TRBV10-3
j_gene: TRBJ1-4
CDR3aa: CAISEKVTDLGGLFF

v_gene: TRBV12-3/TRBV12-4
j_gene: TRBJ2-5
CDR3aa: CASSLAPQDETQYF

v_gene: TRBV5-4
j_gene: TRBJ2-6
CDR3aa: CASSVEWGTTNSGANVLTF

v_gene: TRBV10-2
j_gene: TRBJ1-1
CDR3aa: CASSDGRVSEAFF

v_gene: TRBV23-1
j_gene: TRBJ2-2
CDR3aa: CASSLGQCTGELFF

v_gene: TRBV29-1
j_gene: TRBJ2-1
CDR3aa: CSVENPLRASYNEQFF

v_gene: TRBV4-2
j_gene: TRBJ2-5
CDR3aa: CASSRQHVVEETQYF

v_gene: TRBV12-3/TRBV12-4
j_gene: TRBJ2-5
CDR3aa: CASGRGAGGETQYF

v_gene: TRBV10-3
j_gene: TRBJ2-5
CDR3aa: CAISIGGTRQETQYF

v_gene: TRBV5-1
j_gene: TRBJ2-5
CDR3aa: CASRGRGPQETQYF

v_gene: TRBV7-2
j_gene: TRBJ2-5
CDR3aa: CASSLPSGSRETQYF

v_gene: TRBV6-5
j_gene: TRBJ1-1
CDR3aa: CASSYSSPLNTEAFF

v_gene: TRBV5-1
j_gene: TRBJ1-4
CDR3aa: CASSQTGGEGEKLFF

v_gene: TRBV5-6
j_gene: TRBJ1-2
CDR3aa: CASSLEPPYGYTF

v_gene: TRBV5-6
j_gene: TRBJ1-5
CDR3aa: CASSFYRVSNQPQHF

v_gene: TRBV6-1
j_gene: TRBJ2-2
CDR3aa: CASRPQGGTGELFF

v_gene: TRBV29-1
j_gene: TRBJ2-3
CDR3aa: CSVGTSGSSTDTQYF

v_gene: TRBV7-8
j_gene: TRBJ1-1
CDR3aa: CASSLLSIRTGNTEAFF

v_gene: TRBV29-1
j_gene: TRBJ1-1
CDR3aa: CSVAGQGQTEAFF

v_gene: TRBV6-2/TRBV6-3
j_gene: TRBJ2-6
CDR3aa: CASSSGRTGANVLTF

v_gene: TRBV7-6
j_gene: TRBJ2-5
CDR3aa: CASSLVRLRETQYF

v_gene: TRBV27
j_gene: TRBJ2-7
CDR3aa: CASSLKAGTYEQYF

v_gene: TRBV15
j_gene: TRBJ2-1
CDR3aa: CATSGKREGPHEQFF